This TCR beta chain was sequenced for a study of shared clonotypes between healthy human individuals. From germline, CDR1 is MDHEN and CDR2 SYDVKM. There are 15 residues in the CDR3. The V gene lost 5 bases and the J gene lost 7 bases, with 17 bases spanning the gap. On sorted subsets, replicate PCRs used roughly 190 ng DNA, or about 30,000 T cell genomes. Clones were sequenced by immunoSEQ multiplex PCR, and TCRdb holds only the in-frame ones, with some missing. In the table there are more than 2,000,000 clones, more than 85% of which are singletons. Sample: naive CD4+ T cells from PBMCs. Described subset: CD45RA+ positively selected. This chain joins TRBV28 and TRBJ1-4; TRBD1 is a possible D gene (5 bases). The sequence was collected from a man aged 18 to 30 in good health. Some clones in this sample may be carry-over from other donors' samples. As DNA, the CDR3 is TGTGCCAGCAGTCCTCCCGGGGCCGGTAGTGAAAAACTGTTTTTT. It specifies CASSPPGAGSEKLFF.